This T cell receptor beta chain comes out of a study of T-cell memory formation after mild COVID-19. The study, taken as a whole, reports: What remained unconfirmed was the SARS-CoV-2 specificity of second-wave clones peaking on day 37.

One entry per CDR3 protein results from TCRdb running MiXCR on the 5' RACE reads. The data contain around 300,000 distinct CDR3 sequences, 13% to 15% of them singletons. This clonotype was counted only a few times. Its antigen remains unknown. The sequence was obtained from a man aged 18 to 35 who had mild COVID-19 (a few samples of this study predate the infection). Cell type and time point are not known. The sequencing input was PBMCs or a T cell subset sorted from them (not recorded which).

CDR3 loop: CASSRNLGTAINTGELFF. CDR3 in DNA: TGTGCCAGCAGCCGAAACCTCGGGACAGCCATTAACACCGGGGAGCTGTTTTTT. The gene calls are TRBV3-1 and TRBJ2-2; the match to TRBD1 covers 7 bases. With 4 bases clipped from V and 2 bases from J, the junction kept 13 bases outside the gene matches. The germline CDR1 and CDR2 sequences are LGHDT and YNNKEL (reference sequence). The CDR3 runs to 18 residues.